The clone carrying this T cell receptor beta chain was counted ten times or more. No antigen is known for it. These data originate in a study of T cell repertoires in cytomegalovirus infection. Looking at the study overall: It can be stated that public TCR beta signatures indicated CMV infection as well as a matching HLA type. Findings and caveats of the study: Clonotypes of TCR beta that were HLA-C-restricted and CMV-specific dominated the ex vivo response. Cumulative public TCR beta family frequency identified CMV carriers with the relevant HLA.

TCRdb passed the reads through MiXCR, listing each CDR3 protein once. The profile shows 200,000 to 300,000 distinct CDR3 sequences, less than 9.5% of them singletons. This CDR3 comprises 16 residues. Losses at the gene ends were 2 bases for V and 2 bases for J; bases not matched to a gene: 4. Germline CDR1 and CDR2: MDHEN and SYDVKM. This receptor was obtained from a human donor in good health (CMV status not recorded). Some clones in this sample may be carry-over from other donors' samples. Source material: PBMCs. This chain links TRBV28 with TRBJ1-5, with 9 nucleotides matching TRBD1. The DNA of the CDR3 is TGTGCCAGCAGTTTAGGGACAGGGCAGGGCAATCAGCCCCAGCATTTT. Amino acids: CASSLGTGQGNQPQHF.